This T cell receptor beta chain was observed in a study of cytomegalovirus exposure and HLA in healthy donors. Study-level points and caveats: Some V segments, including TRBV6-2 and TRBV6-3, were excluded as indistinguishable.

60 Vbeta and 13 Jbeta primers were used in PCR. This table comes from immunoSEQ multiplex PCR, and its TCRdb copy is limited to in-frame clones, with some not included. The data contain 180,000 or so clones, 65% to 85% of them singletons. The germline gives CDR1 SGHRS, CDR2 YFSETQ. The ends lost 3 bases at V and 4 bases at J; junction bases unmatched: 14. The CDR3 consists of 18 residues. Of note for this clone: Its antigen is unidentified.

The chain carries TRBV5-1 and TRBJ2-5; 11 bases line up with TRBD2. The TCR was taken from a girl aged 5-17 years in good health and CMV-seropositive. The sequenced material came from PBMCs. The CDR3 region is CASSYFIAGGSPGETQYF. CDR3 coding DNA: TGCGCCAGCAGCTATTTTATAGCGGGAGGGAGCCCCGGAGAGACCCAGTACTTC.